The rows below give T cell receptor beta chains drawn from one sample of a study of blood T cell repertoires in COVID-19. The protocol was immunoSEQ multiplex PCR, while the TCRdb copy is restricted to in-frame clones and leaves out a portion. The sample holds some 260,000 clones, about 93% seen once. The sample consisted of PBMCs or T cells enriched from blood (not recorded which). The receptor source for this set is a woman aged 18-29 years who had recovered from COVID-19. The CDR3 runs from the conserved cysteine through the conserved F or W. Fields, in order: CDR3 DNA, CDR3 protein, clone size, V gene, CDR3 length, J gene, D gene. D genes are given only for firm matches. Size is omitted from some rows. Given values are once, few, many or a class for expanded clones.

CDR3 DNA: TGTGCCAGCAGTTTATCGGGGGAGTGGGGTCAGCCCCAGCATTTT
CDR3 protein: CASSLSGEWGQPQHF
clone size: NA
V gene: TRBV28
CDR3 length: 15
J gene: TRBJ1-5
D gene: NA

CDR3 DNA: TGTGCCAGCAGCTTAGCGACTCGAGATACGCAGTATTTT
CDR3 protein: CASSLATRDTQYF
clone size: NA
V gene: TRBV11-3
CDR3 length: 13
J gene: TRBJ2-3
D gene: NA

CDR3 DNA: TGTGCCAGCAGTCCCCAGGGGTTAGGCCTTAATTCACCCCTCCACTTT
CDR3 protein: CASSPQGLGLNSPLHF
clone size: NA
V gene: TRBV2
CDR3 length: 16
J gene: TRBJ1-6
D gene: NA

CDR3 DNA: TGTGCCAGTACTTCGTTCAGGGATGGAAACACCATATATTTT
CDR3 protein: CASTSFRDGNTIYF
clone size: NA
V gene: TRBV19
CDR3 length: 14
J gene: TRBJ1-3
D gene: NA

CDR3 DNA: TGTGCCAGCAGCTACTGGGACAGGGCCGACACTGAAGCTTTCTTT
CDR3 protein: CASSYWDRADTEAFF
clone size: NA
V gene: TRBV13
CDR3 length: 15
J gene: TRBJ1-1
D gene: TRBD1

CDR3 DNA: TGTGCCAGCAGCCCGCAGGGGCTAAGCAATCAGCCCCAGCATTTT
CDR3 protein: CASSPQGLSNQPQHF
clone size: NA
V gene: TRBV7-8
CDR3 length: 15
J gene: TRBJ1-5
D gene: NA

CDR3 DNA: TGTGCCAGCAGCGTCAACCCCAGCTATGGCTACACCTTC
CDR3 protein: CASSVNPSYGYTF
clone size: NA
V gene: TRBV9
CDR3 length: 13
J gene: TRBJ1-2
D gene: NA

CDR3 DNA: TGTGCCAGCAGCGGTACACAGATAAACACTGAAGCTTTCTTT
CDR3 protein: CASSGTQINTEAFF
clone size: NA
V gene: TRBV13
CDR3 length: 14
J gene: TRBJ1-1
D gene: NA

CDR3 DNA: TGTGCCAGCAGCTTATCGGTCGGGGCCAACGTCCTGACTTTC
CDR3 protein: CASSLSVGANVLTF
clone size: NA
V gene: TRBV11-3
CDR3 length: 14
J gene: TRBJ2-6
D gene: NA

CDR3 DNA: TGTGCCAGTAGTAGCCGGGTCTCTGAAGCTTTCTTT
CDR3 protein: CASSSRVSEAFF
clone size: NA
V gene: TRBV19
CDR3 length: 12
J gene: TRBJ1-1
D gene: NA

CDR3 DNA: TGTGCCAGCAGCGCCAGACAGGGGGAGAGTTCACCCCTCCACTTT
CDR3 protein: CASSARQGESSPLHF
clone size: NA
V gene: TRBV7-2
CDR3 length: 15
J gene: TRBJ1-6
D gene: TRBD1

CDR3 DNA: TGTGCCATCAGCGGCCGGACAGGACGAAACTATGGCTACACCTTC
CDR3 protein: CAISGRTGRNYGYTF
clone size: NA
V gene: TRBV10-3
CDR3 length: 15
J gene: TRBJ1-2
D gene: TRBD1

CDR3 DNA: TGTGCCAGCAGCTTAAAGACTAGCGGGGACACAGATACGCAGTATTTT
CDR3 protein: CASSLKTSGDTDTQYF
clone size: NA
V gene: TRBV7-2
CDR3 length: 16
J gene: TRBJ2-3
D gene: TRBD2

CDR3 DNA: TGTGCCAGCAATGGGGGGAACTATGGCTACACCTTC
CDR3 protein: CASNGGNYGYTF
clone size: NA
V gene: TRBV12-3/TRBV12-4
CDR3 length: 12
J gene: TRBJ1-2
D gene: NA

CDR3 DNA: TGTGCCAGCAGTGAGTTTAGGGACAGGGCTACCAATGGCTTT
CDR3 protein: CASSEFRDRATNGF
clone size: NA
V gene: TRBV2
CDR3 length: 14
J gene: TRBJ1-1
D gene: TRBD1

CDR3 DNA: TGTGCCAGCAGTTACTTCGTCGGGAATGAAAAACTGTTTTTT
CDR3 protein: CASSYFVGNEKLFF
clone size: NA
V gene: TRBV6-6
CDR3 length: 14
J gene: TRBJ1-4
D gene: NA

CDR3 DNA: TGTGCCAGCAGTTACAGGGCACGCACTGAAGCTTTCTTT
CDR3 protein: CASSYRARTEAFF
clone size: NA
V gene: TRBV27
CDR3 length: 13
J gene: TRBJ1-1
D gene: NA

CDR3 DNA: TGTGCCACCAGTTTACACGGAGATCTAGCGGGAGATCAAGAGACCCAGTACTTC
CDR3 protein: CATSLHGDLAGDQETQYF
clone size: NA
V gene: TRBV24-1
CDR3 length: 18
J gene: TRBJ2-5
D gene: TRBD2

CDR3 DNA: TGTGCCAGCTCACCCTCGAGAGAGACCCAGTACTTC
CDR3 protein: CASSPSRETQYF
clone size: NA
V gene: TRBV18
CDR3 length: 12
J gene: TRBJ2-5
D gene: NA

CDR3 DNA: TGTGCCAGCAGGGGGGACACACAGGGGTACACCTTC
CDR3 protein: CASRGDTQGYTF
clone size: NA
V gene: TRBV25-1
CDR3 length: 12
J gene: TRBJ1-2
D gene: TRBD1

CDR3 DNA: TGTGCCAGCAGGGGGACAGCCACAGATACGCAGTATTTT
CDR3 protein: CASRGTATDTQYF
clone size: once
V gene: TRBV12-3/TRBV12-4
CDR3 length: 13
J gene: TRBJ2-3
D gene: TRBD1

CDR3 DNA: TGTGCCAGCAGCTCCAGATACGGACAGGCCGCCTACGAGCAGTACTTC
CDR3 protein: CASSSRYGQAAYEQYF
clone size: NA
V gene: TRBV5-5
CDR3 length: 16
J gene: TRBJ2-7
D gene: TRBD1

CDR3 DNA: TGTGCCAGCAGCCCGTCCCCGGGACAGGGGGTCTACGAGCAGTACTTC
CDR3 protein: CASSPSPGQGVYEQYF
clone size: NA
V gene: TRBV7-9
CDR3 length: 16
J gene: TRBJ2-7
D gene: TRBD1

CDR3 DNA: TGTGCCAGCAGCTCCCGGGACAGACTAGCCAAAAACATTCAGTACTTC
CDR3 protein: CASSSRDRLAKNIQYF
clone size: NA
V gene: TRBV5-4
CDR3 length: 16
J gene: TRBJ2-4
D gene: TRBD1

CDR3 DNA: TGTGCCAGCAGCCTACAACAGGGGATCGAAGCTTTCTTT
CDR3 protein: CASSLQQGIEAFF
clone size: NA
V gene: TRBV7-3
CDR3 length: 13
J gene: TRBJ1-1
D gene: TRBD1

CDR3 DNA: TGTGCCAGCAGGACAGGACTGGACTATGGCTACACCTTC
CDR3 protein: CASRTGLDYGYTF
clone size: NA
V gene: TRBV27
CDR3 length: 13
J gene: TRBJ1-2
D gene: NA